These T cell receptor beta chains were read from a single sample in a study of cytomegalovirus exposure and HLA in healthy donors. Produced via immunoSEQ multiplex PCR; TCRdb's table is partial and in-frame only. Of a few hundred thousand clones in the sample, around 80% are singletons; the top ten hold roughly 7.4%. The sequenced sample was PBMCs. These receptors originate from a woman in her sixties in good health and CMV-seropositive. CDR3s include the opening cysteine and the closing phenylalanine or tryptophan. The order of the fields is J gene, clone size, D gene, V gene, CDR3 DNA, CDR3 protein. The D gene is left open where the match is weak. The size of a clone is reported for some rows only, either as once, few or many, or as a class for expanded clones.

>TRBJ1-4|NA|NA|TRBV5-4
TGTGCCAGCAGCTTGGGGGGGAGGGATGAAAAACTGTTTTTT
CASSLGGRDEKLFF
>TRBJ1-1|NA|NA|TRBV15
TGTGCCACCAGCGTTCATTCCGGGAACACTGAAGCTTTCTTT
CATSVHSGNTEAFF
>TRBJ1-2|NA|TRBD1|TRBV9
TGTGCCAGCAGCGTAGGGGGACAGGCACCTATGGCGGGCTACACCTTC
CASSVGGQAPMAGYTF
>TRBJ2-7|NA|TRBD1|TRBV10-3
TGTGCCATCAGCGGGAGACAGGGGGCTGGCGAGCAGTACTTC
CAISGRQGAGEQYF
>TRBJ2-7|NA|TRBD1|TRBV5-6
TGTGCCAGCAGCTTTCGGGACAGGCAATACGAGCAGTACTTC
CASSFRDRQYEQYF
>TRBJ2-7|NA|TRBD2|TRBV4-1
TGCGCCAGCAGCCCTGGGACTAGCGGGAGTAGAGTGGAGCAGTACTTC
CASSPGTSGSRVEQYF
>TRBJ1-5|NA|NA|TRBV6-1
TGTGCCAGCAGTGATATCGATCAGCCCCAGCATTTT
CASSDIDQPQHF
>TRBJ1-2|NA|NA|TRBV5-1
TGCGCCAGCAGCTTGGCCGGGCAGGGTGAGGGCTACACCTTC
CASSLAGQGEGYTF
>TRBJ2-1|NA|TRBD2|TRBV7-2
TGTGCCAGCAACGGACTAGCGTCTCCTTTAAGCTCCTACAATGAGCAGTTCTTC
CASNGLASPLSSYNEQFF
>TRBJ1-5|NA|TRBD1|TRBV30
TGTGCCCTTCGGACAGGGGGCAATCAGCCCCAGCATTTT
CALRTGGNQPQHF
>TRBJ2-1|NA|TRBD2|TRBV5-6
TGTGCCAGCAGCTTGGCGGGAGGGGGATACAATGAGCAGTTCTTC
CASSLAGGGYNEQFF
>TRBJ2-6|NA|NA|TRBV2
TGTGCCAGCAGAGGGGTTTCTGGGGCCAACGTCCTGACTTTC
CASRGVSGANVLTF
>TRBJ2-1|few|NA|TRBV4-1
TGCGCCAGCAGCCAAGGAGAAGGCGGCAAGCAGTTCTTC
CASSQGEGGKQFF
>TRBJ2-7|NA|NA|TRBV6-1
TGTGCCAGCAGTCAAGACAGGTCACGGCATAGCTACGAGCAGTACTTC
CASSQDRSRHSYEQYF
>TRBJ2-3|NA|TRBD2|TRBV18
TGTGCCAGCTCACCACCAGGACTAGCGGGAGTGGATACGCAGTATTTT
CASSPPGLAGVDTQYF
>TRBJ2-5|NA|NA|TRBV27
TGTGCCAGCAGACATCAGTTCCAAGAGACCCAGTACTTC
CASRHQFQETQYF
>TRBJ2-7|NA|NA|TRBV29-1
TGCAGCGGTCTTTCCTCCTACGAGCAGTACTTC
CSGLSSYEQYF
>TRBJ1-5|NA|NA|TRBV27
TGTGCCACCGCAAGGGGAGGTCAGCCCCAGCATTTT
CATARGGQPQHF
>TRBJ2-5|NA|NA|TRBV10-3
TGTGCCATCACCAAAACATCTCCGGGGACCCAGTACTTC
CAITKTSPGTQYF
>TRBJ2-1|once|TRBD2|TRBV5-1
TGCGCCAGCAGCTTCGCCCGGACTAGCGGGGGGAGCTCCTACAATGAGCAGTTCTTC
CASSFARTSGGSSYNEQFF
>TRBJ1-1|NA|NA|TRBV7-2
TGTGCCAGCAGCTTAGTAAGGGGATGGAACACTGAAGCTTTCTTT
CASSLVRGWNTEAFF
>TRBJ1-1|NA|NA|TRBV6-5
TGTGCCAGCAGTTGGGGGGGTCACCCGAACACTGAAGCTTTCTTT
CASSWGGHPNTEAFF
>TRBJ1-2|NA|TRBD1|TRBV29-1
TGCAGCGTAGCCGGGACAGGGGCCTCCGGGGCCTATGGCTACACCTTC
CSVAGTGASGAYGYTF
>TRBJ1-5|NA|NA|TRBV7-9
TGTGCCAGCAGCTTAGGAGTCCGGGACTCTTTGCATTTT
CASSLGVRDSLHF
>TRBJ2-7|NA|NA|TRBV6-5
TGTGCCAGCAGTTACTCGGGGAGCAACGAGCAGTACTTC
CASSYSGSNEQYF
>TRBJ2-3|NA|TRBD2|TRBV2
TGTGCCAGCAGCGTTGGACTAGCGGGAGGGGCAGATACGCAGTATTTT
CASSVGLAGGADTQYF
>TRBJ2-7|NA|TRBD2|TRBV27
TGTGCCAGCAGTTTAACAGCCCGTGGACTAGCCTACGAGCAGTACTTC
CASSLTARGLAYEQYF
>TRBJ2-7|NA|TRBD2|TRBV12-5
TGTGCTAGTGGCCCCTCAGACCTCGACTTAGCGGGAGCTACCTACGAGCAGTACTTC
CASGPSDLDLAGATYEQYF
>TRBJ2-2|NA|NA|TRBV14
TGTGCCAGCAGCCAAGCAGGTGGGAGCGTCACCGGGGAGCTGTTTTTT
CASSQAGGSVTGELFF
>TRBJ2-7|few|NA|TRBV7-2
TGTGCCAGCAGCTTAGTGGAAGGGGCCTACGAGCAGTACTTC
CASSLVEGAYEQYF